This entry lists 29 T cell receptor beta chains sequenced from one sample in a study of OX40 agonist ivuxolimab in advanced cancers. Measured with immunoSEQ multiplex PCR; TCRdb has only the in-frame clones, and not every one. This table has tens of thousands of clones, about 88% appearing once. The specimen comprised CD4+ or CD8+ T cells sorted from blood, sampled in a trial of the OX40 agonist ivuxolimab. These receptors came from an adult with an advanced solid tumor such as melanoma, head and neck, liver or kidney cancer.

V is TRBV6-5 and J is TRBJ1-1; D is uncertain. There are 13 residues in the CDR3. Germline V gene sequence: CDR1 MNHEY, CDR2 SVGAGI. Trimming removed 0 bases at V and 0 bases at J, with 2 bases between. The CDR3 protein is CASSYSMNTEAFF. In DNA, the CDR3 is TGTGCCAGCAGTTACTCAATGAACACTGAAGCTTTCTTT.

V and J are TRBV4-2 and TRBJ2-3; 7 bases fit TRBD2. V lost 0 bases and J lost 7; bases outside the gene matches: 13. CDR3 size: 17 residues. Germline loops: CDR1 LGHNA, CDR2 YNFKEQ. CDR3 residues: CASSQEGRRAGEYTQYF. The CDR3 DNA reads TGTGCCAGCAGCCAAGAGGGCCGGCGTGCGGGAGAATATACGCAGTATTTT.

The rearrangement uses TRBV5-5 and TRBJ1-3; 7 positions agree with TRBD1. The ends lost 0 bases at V and 1 base at J; junction bases unmatched: 7. Germline V lookup: CDR1 SGHKS, CDR2 YYEKEE (reference sequence). CDR3 size: 17 residues. The CDR3 loop is CASSLEARGWSGNTIYF. As DNA, the CDR3 is TGTGCCAGCAGCTTGGAGGCCAGGGGGTGGTCTGGAAACACCATATATTTT.

The V call is TRBV7-2, the J call TRBJ1-2, with TRBD1 identical over 7 bases. CDR1 SGHTA and CDR2 FQGNSA come from the germline V gene. The trim removed 0 bases at V and 4 bases at J, leaving 2 bases unmatched. This CDR3 has 14 residues. The CDR3 nucleotides read TGTGCCAGCAGCTTAGCGGGACAGATCTATGGCTACACCTTC. Protein sequence: CASSLAGQIYGYTF. The variable domain in full, with the rest retrieved from reference TRBV7-2 and TRBJ1-2, is GAGVSQSPSNKVTEKGKDVELRCDPISGHTALYWYRQSLGQGLEFLIYFQGNSAPDKSGLPSDRFSAERTGGSVSTLTIQRTQQEDSAVYLCASSLAGQIYGYTFGSGTRLTVV.

CDR3 sequence: CAWRALHYGYTF. CDR3 in DNA: TGTGCCTGGAGGGCGCTCCATTATGGCTACACCTTC. This rearrangement joins TRBV30 to TRBJ1-2; D is unclear. Trimming took off 3 bases at V and 5 bases at J, with 10 bases between the two ends. The CDR3 loop spans 12 amino acids. In germline, CDR1 is GTSNPN, CDR2 SVGIG (reference sequence). Looking up the rest from reference TRBV30 and TRBJ1-2 gives the full variable domain: SQTIHQWPATLVQPVGSPLSLECTVEGTSNPNLYWYRQAAGRGLQLLFYSVGIGQISSEVPQNLSASRPQDRQFILSSKKLLLSDSGFYLCAWRALHYGYTFGSGTRLTVV.

This clone was seen a single time. The chain uses TRBV19 and TRBJ1-5, with 7 nucleotides matching TRBD1. The V segment lost 5 bases and the J segment 1 base; nucleotides outside the gene matches: 2. The CDR3 loop spans 14 amino acids. Germline CDR1 reads LNHDA; CDR2 reads SQIVND (reference sequence). CDR3 residues: CASSPDRSNQPQHF. As DNA, the CDR3 is TGTGCCAGTAGTCCGGACAGGAGCAATCAGCCCCAGCATTTT.

CDR3 nucleotide sequence: TGTGCCAGTAGTCTGGGGGGGACCGTTGGGCTCGAGCAGTACTTC. Amino acid sequence: CASSLGGTVGLEQYF. This rearrangement joins TRBV19 to TRBJ2-7, with 7 bases aligning to TRBD2. V gave up 5 bases and J gave up 6 bases; unmatched junction bases: 13. Per the germline V gene, CDR1 is LNHDA and CDR2 is SQIVND (reference sequence). This CDR3 is 15 amino acids long.

This clone was seen just once. The J gene is TRBJ2-6, the V gene TRBV7-2; 9 bases line up with TRBD2. Germline V CDR1 and CDR2: SGHTA, FQGNSA. The CDR3 has 18 amino acids. V lost 2 bases to trimming and J lost 4 bases; unmatched junction nucleotides: 9. The CDR3 loop reads CASSLFLAGVSGANVLTF. As DNA, the CDR3 is TGTGCCAGCAGCTTATTTTTAGCGGGAGTTTCGGGGGCCAACGTCCTGACTTTC.

The gene calls are TRBV6-1 and TRBJ2-1; D is possibly TRBD1 or TRBD2 (5 bases each). The CDR3 runs to 16 residues. Germline values: CDR1 MNHNS, CDR2 SASEGT. Trimming cost V 3 bases and J 6 bases, with 18 bases left between them. CDR3 DNA sequence: TGTGCCAGCAGTGAGAGAAGAGGGGTCAAGCCCAATGAGCAGTTCTTC. This gives the protein CASSERRGVKPNEQFF.

The chain couples TRBV25-1 to TRBJ1-1, with D unresolved. Trimming stripped 2 bases from V and 3 bases from J, with 13 bases between. The CDR3 has 15 residues. Per germline, CDR1 MGHDK and CDR2 SYGVNS. The CDR3 spells CASSEAGPVYTEAFF. The DNA of the CDR3 is TGTGCCAGCAGTGAAGCAGGCCCGGTCTACACTGAAGCTTTCTTT. Combining the CDR3 with reference TRBV25-1 and TRBJ1-1 gives the whole variable domain EADIYQTPRYLVIGTGKKITLECSQTMGHDKMYWYQQDPGMELHLIHYSYGVNSTEKGDLSSESTVSRIRTEHFPLTLESARPSHTSQYLCASSEAGPVYTEAFFGQGTRLTVV.

This sequence joins TRBV27 and TRBJ2-7; D is perhaps TRBD1 (5 bases). V was clipped by 7 bases and J by 5 bases, with 15 bases between them. Germline V gene lookup returns CDR1 MNHEY and CDR2 SMNVEV (reference sequence). The CDR3 has 13 residues. The CDR3 here is CASTPRESHEQYF. CDR3 coding DNA: TGTGCCAGCACGCCCAGGGAATCCCACGAGCAGTACTTC.

The table lists this clone with a count of one. The chain is built from TRBV7-2 and TRBJ1-1, with D unresolved. V shed 2 bases and J shed 4 bases, with 11 bases lying between them. Germline V gene lookup returns CDR1 SGHTA and CDR2 FQGNSA. The CDR3 consists of 14 residues. The CDR3 reads CASSLQRFGTEAFF. CDR3 in DNA: TGTGCCAGCAGCTTACAGAGGTTCGGCACTGAAGCTTTCTTT.

This clone has a single count. The chain uses TRBV6-5 and TRBJ2-7; unclear D gene. Germline loops: CDR1 MNHEY, CDR2 SVGAGI. The CDR3 runs 14 residues. Written as DNA, the CDR3 is TGTACTTCTTCCCCTAGTCACCCAGTCTACGAGCAGTACTTC. Translation gives CTSSPSHPVYEQYF.

The rearrangement uses TRBV19 and TRBJ2-1; TRBD2 might be the D (6 bases). The CDR3 runs 15 residues. V was pared by 5 bases and J by 0 bases, with 11 bases between. Germline values: CDR1 LNHDA, CDR2 SQIVND (reference sequence). The CDR3 region is CASSQEAGSYNEQFF. The CDR3 bases are TGTGCCAGTAGTCAGGAAGCGGGCTCCTACAATGAGCAGTTCTTC. The complete variable domain, with remaining parts taken from reference TRBV19 and TRBJ2-1, reads DGGITQSPKYLFRKEGQNVTLSCEQNLNHDAMYWYRQDPGQGLRLIYYSQIVNDFQKGDIAEGYSVSREKKESFPLTVTSAQKNPTAFYLCASSQEAGSYNEQFFGPGTRLTVL.

The chain is built from TRBV5-6 and TRBJ2-5; TRBD2 matches at 7 bases. The length of the CDR3 is 18 residues. J lost 5 bases, V lost 0 bases, and 16 bases had no gene match. Germline V gene data show CDR1 as SGHDT and CDR2 as YYEEEE. In nucleotides, the CDR3 is TGTGCCAGCAGCTTGGTAGGCTTTATAGGACCCGGGGGGGAGACCCAGTACTTC. This encodes CASSLVGFIGPGGETQYF.

The chain combines TRBV5-1 with TRBJ1-2; no clear D. CDR3 size: 13 residues. Germline V gene lookup returns CDR1 SGHRS and CDR2 YFSETQ. Trimming removed 4 bases at V and 8 bases at J, with 15 bases between. The CDR3 spells CASSQGPEEGYTF. In DNA, the CDR3 is TGCGCCAGCAGCCAAGGGCCCGAGGAGGGCTACACCTTC.

The gene calls are TRBV7-2 and TRBJ2-1; 10 bases map to TRBD2. The CDR3 spans 19 residues. V shed 1 base and J 8 bases; nucleotides not matched to a gene: 17. The germline CDR1 and CDR2 sequences are SGHTA and FQGNSA. Here the CDR3 DNA reads TGTGCCAGCAGCTTAGTTATGCGAGCGGGAGGGCCCCATTCTTATGAGCAGTTCTTC. Translation: CASSLVMRAGGPHSYEQFF.

This clone was observed once. The rearrangement joins TRBV7-2 to TRBJ2-7; possibly TRBD2 for D (7 bases). V lost 1 base and J 3 bases, leaving 13 bases between the germline ends. Per the germline V gene, CDR1 is SGHTA and CDR2 is FQGNSA. The CDR3 extends over 15 amino acids. The CDR3 DNA reads TGTGCCAGCAGCTTAGTTCGGGGGGCCGGCTACGAGCAGTACTTC. Translating it yields CASSLVRGAGYEQYF.

The chain carries TRBV18 and TRBJ2-2, with TRBD1 matching 7 bases. J was trimmed by 3 bases and V by 6 bases; bases with no gene match: 7. CDR1 is KGHSH and CDR2 is LQKENI in the germline V gene. The length of the CDR3 is 15 residues. The DNA for the CDR3 is TGTGCCAGCTCTCAAAGGCAGGGGGACACCGGGGAGCTGTTTTTT. As protein: CASSQRQGDTGELFF. The complete variable domain, with remaining parts taken from reference TRBV18 and TRBJ2-2, reads NAGVMQNPRHLVRRRGQEARLRCSPMKGHSHVYWYRQLPEEGLKFMVYLQKENIIDESGMPKERFSAEFPKEGPSILRIQQVVRGDSAAYFCASSQRQGDTGELFFGEGSRLTVL.

The genes are TRBV6-1 and TRBJ2-7; TRBD2 agrees at 10 bases. Germline lookup yields CDR1 MNHNS and CDR2 SASEGT. Germline trimming cut 0 bases from V and 5 bases from J; bases unmatched to any gene: 16. The CDR3 is 19 amino acids. This chain's CDR3 is CASSEARGGRSGRADEQYF. In nucleotides, the CDR3 is TGTGCCAGCAGTGAAGCTAGGGGGGGAAGGAGCGGGAGGGCCGACGAGCAGTACTTC.

This clone was seen only once. The chain couples TRBV18 to TRBJ2-7; 10 bases map to TRBD1. This CDR3 spans 15 amino acids. The V gene's germline CDR1 is KGHSH and CDR2 LQKENI. V lost 3 bases to trimming and J lost 4 bases; unmatched junction nucleotides: 6. The CDR3 bases are TGTGCCAGCTCACCGGAGGACAGGGGGGAATACGAGCAGTACTTC. Its protein product is CASSPEDRGEYEQYF.

The CDR3 loop reads CASSPPAGGLRTEAFF. For the CDR3, the DNA is TGTGCCAGCTCACCCCCCGCGGGCGGTTTGAGGACTGAAGCTTTCTTT. The chain couples TRBV18 to TRBJ1-1; D remains ambiguous. CDR1 KGHSH and CDR2 LQKENI come from the germline V gene. Trimming removed 3 bases at V and 5 bases at J, with 19 bases between. This CDR3 spans 16 amino acids.

V usage is TRBV28 and J usage is TRBJ2-1, with unresolved D. From germline, CDR1 is MDHEN and CDR2 SYDVKM. The V gene lost 10 bases and the J gene lost 0 bases, with 7 bases spanning the gap. The CDR3 extends over 12 amino acids. The CDR3 nucleotides are TGTGCCACCGGCCTCTCCTACAATGAGCAGTTCTTC. Protein product: CATGLSYNEQFF. The complete variable domain, with remaining parts taken from reference TRBV28 and TRBJ2-1, reads DVKVTQSSRYLVKRTGEKVFLECVQDMDHENMFWYRQDPGLGLRLIYFSYDVKMKEKGDIPEGYSVSREKKERFSLILESASTNQTSMYLCATGLSYNEQFFGPGTRLTVL.

The rearrangement uses TRBV6-5 and TRBJ2-5, with 8 bases matching TRBD1. Germline lookup yields CDR1 MNHEY and CDR2 SVGAGI. The CDR3 totals 14 residues. The V and J ends lost 5 bases and 4 bases, in that order; junction bases with no gene match: 6. This CDR3 reads CASSTYRGSETQYF. For the CDR3, the DNA is TGTGCCAGCAGTACGTACAGGGGGTCAGAGACCCAGTACTTC.

This clone was observed once. This chain links TRBV6-6 with TRBJ2-2; 7 nucleotides match TRBD1. The CDR3 is made up of 14 amino acids. Germline V lookup: CDR1 MNHNY, CDR2 SVGAGI (reference sequence). The J segment lost 3 bases and the V segment lost 5 bases, leaving 3 bases of the junction unmatched. As DNA, the CDR3 is TGTGCCAGCAGTAGGGACAGATACACCGGGGAGCTGTTTTTT. It encodes CASSRDRYTGELFF.

The chain recombines TRBV6-6 with TRBJ2-3; D is perhaps TRBD2 (6 bases). Germline V gene sequence: CDR1 MNHNY, CDR2 SVGAGI (reference sequence). V shed 0 bases and J shed 6 bases, with 10 bases lying between them. CDR3 size: 14 residues. The CDR3 loop is CASSYSGTPDTQYF. The CDR3 DNA reads as TGTGCCAGCAGTTACTCCGGGACTCCGGATACGCAGTATTTT.

This chain connects TRBV4-1 to TRBJ2-3; D possibly corresponds to TRBD2 (5 bases). V lost 4 bases and J 0 bases, leaving 14 bases between the germline ends. Germline CDR1 and CDR2: MGHRA and YSYEKL. The CDR3 covers 16 residues. The CDR3 is CASSPSRRASTDTQYF. The CDR3 region has the DNA TGCGCCAGCAGCCCCTCCCGGCGGGCTAGCACAGATACGCAGTATTTT.

Turning to this clone: Different DNA sequences within this sample yield the same CDR3. V gene TRBV5-1 combines with J gene TRBJ2-7, with TRBD1 identical over 8 bases. The V segment lost 0 bases and the J segment 3 bases; nucleotides outside the gene matches: 5. From germline, CDR1 is SGHRS and CDR2 YFSETQ. The CDR3 sequence is 15 residues long. The CDR3 here is CASSLGQGNVYEQYF. The CDR3 DNA reads as TGCGCCAGCAGCTTGGGACAGGGGAACGTCTACGAGCAGTACTTC.

The V and J genes are TRBV5-5 and TRBJ1-1; no clear D gene. This CDR3 region has 13 residues. Trimming pared 0 bases from V and 1 base from J, leaving 4 bases between. Germline CDR1 and CDR2: SGHKS and YYEKEE (reference sequence). The CDR3 nucleotides are TGTGCCAGCAGCTTGGGACCGAACACTGAAGCTTTCTTT. It encodes CASSLGPNTEAFF.